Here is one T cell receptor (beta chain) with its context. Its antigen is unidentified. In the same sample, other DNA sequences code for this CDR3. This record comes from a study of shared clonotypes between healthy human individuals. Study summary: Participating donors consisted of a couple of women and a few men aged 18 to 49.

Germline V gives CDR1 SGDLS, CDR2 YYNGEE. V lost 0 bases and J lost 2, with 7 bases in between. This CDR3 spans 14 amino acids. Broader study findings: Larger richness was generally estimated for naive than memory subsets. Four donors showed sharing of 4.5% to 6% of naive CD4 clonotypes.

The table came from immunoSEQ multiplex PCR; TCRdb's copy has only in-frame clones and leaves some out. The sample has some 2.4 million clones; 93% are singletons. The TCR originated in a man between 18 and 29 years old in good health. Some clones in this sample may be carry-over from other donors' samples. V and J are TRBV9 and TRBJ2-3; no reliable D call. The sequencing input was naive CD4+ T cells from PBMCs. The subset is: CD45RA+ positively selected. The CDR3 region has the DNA TGTGCCAGCAGCGTAGTAACGAACACAGATACGCAGTATTTT. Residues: CASSVVTNTDTQYF.